Listed below are T cell receptor beta chains from one sample, sequenced in a study of control samples from healthy donors and cancer patients. Generated by immunoSEQ multiplex PCR, the TCRdb table keeps only in-frame clones and is missing some. The table lists approximately 120,000 clones, around 90% of them singletons, with more than 6.5% in the top ten. The sequencing input was blood. Receptors were obtained from a man in his forties in good health. Each CDR3 is given with its conserved first and last residue. A D gene is named only where the DNA matches it firmly. Size is stated for part of the rows, as once, few or many counts, or as a class when the clone is expanded.

TRBJ1-5 TRBV4-1 NA NA CASSLVLNQPQHF TGCGCCAGCAGCCTGGTCTTGAATCAGCCCCAGCATTTT
TRBJ1-5 TRBV11-3 NA NA CASSLGTFEPQHF TGTGCCAGCAGCTTAGGGACATTTGAGCCCCAGCATTTT
TRBJ1-2 TRBV12-3/TRBV12-4 NA NA CASSFVGNYGYTF TGTGCCAGCAGTTTCGTCGGGAACTATGGCTACACCTTC
TRBJ1-1 TRBV15 TRBD1 once CATSRALGQGAAEAFF TGTGCCACCAGCAGAGCGTTGGGACAGGGGGCCGCTGAAGCTTTCTTT
TRBJ1-1 TRBV7-2 TRBD1 NA CASSLVGQGISEAFF TGTGCCAGCAGCTTAGTGGGACAGGGGATCTCTGAAGCTTTCTTT
TRBJ1-6 TRBV6-5 TRBD1 NA CASSQSGTVFSPLHF TGTGCCAGCAGTCAATCGGGGACAGTTTTCTCACCCCTCCACTTT
TRBJ2-7 TRBV20-1 TRBD2 once CSASLGTRYEQYF TGCAGTGCTAGTCTCGGGACTAGGTACGAGCAGTACTTC
TRBJ2-3 TRBV7-9 TRBD2 NA CASSLARGADTDTQYF TGTGCCAGCAGCTTAGCGCGGGGGGCAGACACAGATACGCAGTATTTT
TRBJ1-1 TRBV24-1 NA NA CATSSAGGRESGTEAFF TGTGCCACCAGTTCAGCGGGGGGACGGGAGTCCGGCACTGAAGCTTTCTTT
TRBJ1-1 TRBV5-1 NA NA CASSRGAGTEAFF TGCGCCAGCAGCCGGGGGGCGGGAACTGAAGCTTTCTTT
TRBJ1-3 TRBV10-3 NA NA CAISEDGNTIYF TGTGCCATCAGTGAGGACGGAAACACCATATATTTT
TRBJ1-5 TRBV11-3 TRBD1 NA CASSLFRVRQGGSSPQHF TGTGCCAGCAGCTTATTTAGGGTTAGACAGGGGGGTTCCTCGCCCCAGCATTTT
TRBJ2-3 TRBV2 NA NA CASSENGVGTDTQYF TGTGCCAGCAGTGAGAACGGGGTCGGCACAGATACGCAGTATTTT
TRBJ1-2 TRBV7-9 TRBD1 NA CASSSSFVGQGPYGYTF TGTGCCAGCAGCTCTAGCTTTGTTGGACAGGGGCCCTATGGCTACACCTTC
TRBJ1-6 TRBV7-9 NA few CASSIQGTRSYNSPLHF TGTGCCAGCAGTATTCAGGGGACCCGCTCCTATAATTCACCCCTCCACTTT
TRBJ2-7 TRBV11-3 TRBD2 NA CASSSSGGPYEQYF TGTGCCAGCAGTTCGAGCGGGGGGCCCTACGAGCAGTACTTC
TRBJ1-4 TRBV7-9 NA NA CASSRGEVRFSF TGTGCCAGCAGCCGTGGGGAGGTCCGATTTAGTTTT
TRBJ2-7 TRBV24-1 NA once CATSDAQGSYYEQYF TGTGCCACCAGTGATGCTCAGGGTTCCTACTACGAGCAGTACTTC
TRBJ1-1 TRBV11-3 NA NA CASSPGTSEAFF TGTGCCAGCAGTCCCGGGACATCGGAAGCTTTCTTT
TRBJ2-5 TRBV18 TRBD1 NA CASSSGQGSAETQYF TGTGCCAGCTCATCGGGACAGGGGAGTGCGGAGACCCAGTACTTC
TRBJ2-1 TRBV24-1 TRBD1 NA CATSDPGTGGDEQFF TGTGCCACCAGTGACCCCGGGACAGGGGGCGATGAGCAGTTCTTC
TRBJ2-7 TRBV7-6 NA NA CASSLRGFEQYF TGTGCCAGCAGCTTAAGGGGGTTCGAGCAGTACTTC
TRBJ2-7 TRBV29-1 TRBD1 NA CSVQGQWATEQYF TGCAGCGTGCAGGGACAGTGGGCCACCGAGCAGTACTTC
TRBJ1-6 TRBV24-1 NA NA CATSGGWNSPLHF TGTGCCACCAGTGGGGGCTGGAATTCACCCCTCCACTTT
TRBJ1-5 TRBV6-2/TRBV6-3 NA NA CASSYSNGNQPQHF TGTGCCAGCAGTTACTCGAACGGGAATCAGCCCCAGCATTTT
TRBJ2-5 TRBV30 NA NA CAWTLEGVREETQYF TGTGCCTGGACTCTAGAGGGTGTCCGAGAAGAGACCCAGTACTTC
TRBJ2-4 TRBV25-1 NA NA CASSEWKRDIQYF TGTGCCAGCAGTGAATGGAAGAGGGACATTCAGTACTTC
TRBJ2-5 TRBV7-9 TRBD1 NA CASSPIRGRETQYF TGTGCCAGCAGCCCCATCAGGGGGCGGGAGACCCAGTACTTC
TRBJ2-3 TRBV7-3 TRBD1 NA CASSPGWGTGSSGTDTQYF TGTGCCAGCAGCCCCGGGTGGGGGACAGGGTCGTCTGGCACAGATACGCAGTATTTT
TRBJ1-5 TRBV7-8 TRBD1 NA CASSSGQITTQHF TGTGCCAGCAGCTCGGGACAGATAACAACCCAGCATTTT
TRBJ1-1 TRBV5-4 NA few CASSFAPGETEAFF TGTGCCAGCAGCTTTGCTCCAGGGGAGACTGAAGCTTTCTTT
TRBJ2-7 TRBV6-5 TRBD1 NA CASMDRGGSYEQYF TGTGCCAGCATGGACAGGGGGGGGTCCTACGAGCAGTACTTC
TRBJ1-2 TRBV4-1 NA NA CASSQDPRGGSPYGYTF TGCGCCAGCAGCCAAGATCCTCGGGGTGGCAGTCCCTATGGCTACACCTTC
TRBJ2-7 TRBV10-1 NA NA CASSAGDEQYF TGCGCCAGCAGTGCGGGGGACGAGCAGTACTTC
TRBJ2-6 TRBV7-9 NA once CASSSSPLAGANVLTF TGTGCCAGCAGCTCTAGTCCCCTCGCTGGGGCCAACGTCCTGACTTTC
TRBJ1-6 TRBV25-1 NA NA CASSEFPPAAANNSPLHF TGTGCCAGCAGTGAATTTCCACCGGCGGCTGCTAATAATTCACCCCTCCACTTT
TRBJ1-2 TRBV19 NA NA CASSKGSMGANHYYGYTF TGTGCCAGTAGTAAGGGGTCCATGGGGGCAAACCACTATTATGGCTACACCTTC
TRBJ2-3 TRBV2 NA once CASSGRARDTQYF TGTGCCAGCAGTGGAAGGGCGCGAGATACGCAGTATTTT
TRBJ2-7 TRBV5-5 TRBD1 NA CASSFTGTGAYEQYF TGTGCCAGCAGCTTTACCGGGACAGGGGCCTACGAGCAGTACTTC
TRBJ1-2 TRBV24-1 NA few CATSEASTLGYTF TGTGCCACCAGTGAGGCATCTACGTTGGGCTACACCTTC
TRBJ1-6 TRBV7-9 TRBD1 few CASSLAGQNNSPLHF TGTGCCAGCAGCTTAGCGGGACAGAATAATTCACCCCTCCACTTT
TRBJ2-7 TRBV12-3/TRBV12-4 NA few CASSLSGVYQQYF TGTGCCAGCAGTTTAAGTGGTGTGTATCAGCAGTACTTC
TRBJ1-1 TRBV7-9 NA NA CASTPGWALNTEAFF TGTGCCAGCACCCCAGGCTGGGCTTTGAACACTGAAGCTTTCTTT
TRBJ2-7 TRBV6-5 TRBD1 NA CASSSRTGIYEQYF TGTGCCAGCAGTAGCCGGACAGGGATCTACGAGCAGTACTTC
TRBJ1-1 TRBV27 NA NA CASSPNRQMNTEAFF TGTGCCAGCAGTCCGAACAGGCAAATGAACACTGAAGCTTTCTTT
TRBJ2-2 TRBV7-2 NA NA CASSQDAAGELFF TGTGCCAGCAGCCAGGACGCGGCCGGGGAGCTGTTTTTT
TRBJ2-1 TRBV6-5 NA NA CASWQPLWNEQFF TGTGCCAGCTGGCAACCATTGTGGAATGAGCAGTTCTTC
TRBJ1-1 TRBV5-4 TRBD1 NA CASGLTGKNTEAFF TGTGCCAGCGGCCTGACAGGGAAAAACACTGAAGCTTTCTTT
TRBJ1-2 TRBV2 NA NA CASRGSDTAFYGYTF TGTGCCAGCCGGGGGTCGGACACGGCCTTCTATGGCTACACCTTC
TRBJ2-1 TRBV7-8 NA NA CASSIYRVSSYNEQFF TGTGCCAGCAGCATATACCGGGTTAGCTCCTACAATGAGCAGTTCTTC
TRBJ2-2 TRBV3-1/TRBV3-2 NA NA CASSQLATGELFF TGTGCCAGCAGCCAGTTGGCAACCGGGGAGCTGTTTTTT
TRBJ1-6 TRBV21-1 NA NA CAITTGGFNSPLHF TGTGCCATCACAACAGGGGGTTTTAATTCACCCCTCCACTTT
TRBJ2-7 TRBV6-2/TRBV6-3 TRBD2 NA CASSYVAGRSYEQYF TGTGCCAGCAGTTATGTAGCGGGGCGGTCCTACGAGCAGTACTTC
TRBJ2-1 TRBV2 NA NA CASRDGGNRYYNEQFF TGTGCCAGCAGAGATGGGGGGAACCGCTACTACAATGAGCAGTTCTTC
TRBJ1-4 TRBV7-2 NA NA CASSPTLRMKKLFF TGTGCCAGCAGCCCCACTCTCCGAATGAAAAAACTGTTTTTT
TRBJ1-1 TRBV4-3 NA NA CASSPGNTEAFF TGCGCCAGCAGCCCAGGGAACACTGAAGCTTTCTTT
TRBJ2-7 TRBV29-1 NA NA CSVVGQAIYEQYF TGCAGCGTTGTGGGGCAGGCCATCTACGAGCAGTACTTC